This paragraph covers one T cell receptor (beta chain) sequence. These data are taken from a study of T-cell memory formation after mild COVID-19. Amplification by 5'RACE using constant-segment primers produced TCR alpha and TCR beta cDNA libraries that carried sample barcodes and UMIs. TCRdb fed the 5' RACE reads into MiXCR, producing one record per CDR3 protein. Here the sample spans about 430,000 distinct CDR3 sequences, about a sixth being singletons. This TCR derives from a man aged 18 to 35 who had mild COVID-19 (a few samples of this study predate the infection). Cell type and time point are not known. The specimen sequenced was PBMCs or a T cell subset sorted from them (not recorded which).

The CDR3 loop reads CASSPLGLAETDTQYF. The CDR3 DNA is TGTGCCAGCAGCCCACTGGGGCTAGCGGAGACAGATACGCAGTATTTT. The V call is TRBV7-2, the J call TRBJ2-3; 7 bases align to TRBD2. CDR1 is SGHTA, CDR2 FQGNSA, per germline. J lost 3 bases, V lost 5 bases, and 11 bases had no gene match. The length of the CDR3 is 16 residues.